This T cell receptor beta chain is from a study of blood T cell repertoires in COVID-19. Study-level information: Collection of acute and convalescent COVID-19 samples took place in the United States, Italy and Spain.

Sequenced by immunoSEQ multiplex PCR; TCRdb stores in-frame clones only, minus some. The table records about 39,000 clones, approximately 85% of them present only once. The CDR3 runs 13 residues. The V and J ends lost 3 bases and 5 bases respectively, with 10 bases between them. The V gene's germline CDR1 is MDHEN and CDR2 SYDVKM. Material for sequencing was peripheral blood. The TCR sequence derives from a man aged 60-69 years with acute or convalescent COVID-19. The chain is built from TRBV28 and TRBJ2-5, with TRBD2 as a possible D gene (6 bases). The DNA for the CDR3 is TGTGCCAGCAGTTTTTCAGGGAGGGAGACCCAGTACTTC. Translated: CASSFSGRETQYF.